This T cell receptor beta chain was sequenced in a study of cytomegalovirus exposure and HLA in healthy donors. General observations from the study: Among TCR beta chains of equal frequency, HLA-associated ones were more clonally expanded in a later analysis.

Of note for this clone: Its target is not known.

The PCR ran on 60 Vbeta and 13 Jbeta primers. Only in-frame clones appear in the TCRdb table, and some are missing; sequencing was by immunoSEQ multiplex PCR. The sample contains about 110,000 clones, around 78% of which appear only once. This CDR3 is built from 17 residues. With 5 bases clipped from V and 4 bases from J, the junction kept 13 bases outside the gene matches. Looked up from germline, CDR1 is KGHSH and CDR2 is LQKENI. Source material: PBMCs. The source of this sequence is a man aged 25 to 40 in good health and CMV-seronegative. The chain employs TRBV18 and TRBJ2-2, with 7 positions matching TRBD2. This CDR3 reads CASSKQAGPEGTGELFF. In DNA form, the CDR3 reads TGTGCCAGCTCAAAACAAGCGGGGCCCGAAGGCACCGGGGAGCTGTTTTTT.